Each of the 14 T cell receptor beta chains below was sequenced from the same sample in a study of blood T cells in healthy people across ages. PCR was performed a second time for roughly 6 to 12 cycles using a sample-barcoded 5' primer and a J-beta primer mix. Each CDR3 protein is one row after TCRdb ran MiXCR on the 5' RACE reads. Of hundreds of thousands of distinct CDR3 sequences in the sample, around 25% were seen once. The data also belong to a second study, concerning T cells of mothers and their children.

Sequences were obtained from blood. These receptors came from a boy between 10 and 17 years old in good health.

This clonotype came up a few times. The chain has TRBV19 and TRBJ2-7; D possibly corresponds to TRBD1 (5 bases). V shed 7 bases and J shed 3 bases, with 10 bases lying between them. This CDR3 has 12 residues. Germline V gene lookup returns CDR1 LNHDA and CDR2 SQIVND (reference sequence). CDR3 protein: CASIDSSYEQYF. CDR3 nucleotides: TGTGCCAGTATTGACAGCAGCTACGAGCAGTACTTC.

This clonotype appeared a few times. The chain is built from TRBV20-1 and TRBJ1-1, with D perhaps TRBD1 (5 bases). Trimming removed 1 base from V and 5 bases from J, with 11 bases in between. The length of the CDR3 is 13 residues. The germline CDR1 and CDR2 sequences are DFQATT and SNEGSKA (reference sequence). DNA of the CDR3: TGCAGTGCTAGAGTCGCAGGGCCGACTGAAGCTTTCTTT. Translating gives CSARVAGPTEAFF.

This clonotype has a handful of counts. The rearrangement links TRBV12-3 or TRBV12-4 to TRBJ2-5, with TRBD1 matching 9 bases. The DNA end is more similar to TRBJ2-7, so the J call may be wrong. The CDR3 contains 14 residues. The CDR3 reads CASSYDRGIYEQYF. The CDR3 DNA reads TGTGCCAGCAGTTATGACAGGGGGATATACGAGCAGTACTTC.

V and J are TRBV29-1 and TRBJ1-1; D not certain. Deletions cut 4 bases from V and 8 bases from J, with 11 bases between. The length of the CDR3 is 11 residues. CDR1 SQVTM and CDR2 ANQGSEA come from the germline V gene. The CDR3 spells CSVATLQEAFF. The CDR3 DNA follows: TGCAGCGTTGCGACTCTTCAGGAAGCTTTCTTT.

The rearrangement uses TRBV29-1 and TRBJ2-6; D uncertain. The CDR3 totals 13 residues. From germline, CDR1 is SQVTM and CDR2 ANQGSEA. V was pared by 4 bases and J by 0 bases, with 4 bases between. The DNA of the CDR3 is TGCAGCGTTGCTGACTCTGGGGCCAACGTCCTGACTTTC. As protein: CSVADSGANVLTF.

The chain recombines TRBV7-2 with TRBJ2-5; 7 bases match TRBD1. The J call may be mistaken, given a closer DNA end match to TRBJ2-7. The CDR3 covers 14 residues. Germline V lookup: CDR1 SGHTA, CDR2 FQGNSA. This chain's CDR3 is CASSRDSIPYEQYF. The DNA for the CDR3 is TGTGCCAGCAGCAGGGACAGTATCCCCTACGAGCAGTACTTC.

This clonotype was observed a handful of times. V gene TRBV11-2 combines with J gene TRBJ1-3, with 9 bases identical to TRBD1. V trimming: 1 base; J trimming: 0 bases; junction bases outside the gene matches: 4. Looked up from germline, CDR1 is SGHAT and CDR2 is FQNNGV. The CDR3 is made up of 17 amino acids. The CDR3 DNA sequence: TGTGCCAGCAGCTTAGGAGGGACAGGGCGCTCTGGAAACACCATATATTTT. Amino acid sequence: CASSLGGTGRSGNTIYF. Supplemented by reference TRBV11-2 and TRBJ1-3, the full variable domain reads EAGVAQSPRYKIIEKRQSVAFWCNPISGHATLYWYQQILGQGPKLLIQFQNNGVVDDSQLPKDRFSAERLKGVDSTLKIQPAKLEDSAVYLCASSLGGTGRSGNTIYFGEGSWLTVV.

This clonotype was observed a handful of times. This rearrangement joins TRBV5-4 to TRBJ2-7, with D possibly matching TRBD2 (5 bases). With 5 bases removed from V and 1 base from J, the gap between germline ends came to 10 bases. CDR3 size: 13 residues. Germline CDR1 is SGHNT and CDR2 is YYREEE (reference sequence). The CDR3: CASRTRGSYEQYF. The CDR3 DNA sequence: TGTGCCAGCAGAACTAGAGGGTCCTACGAGCAGTACTTC.

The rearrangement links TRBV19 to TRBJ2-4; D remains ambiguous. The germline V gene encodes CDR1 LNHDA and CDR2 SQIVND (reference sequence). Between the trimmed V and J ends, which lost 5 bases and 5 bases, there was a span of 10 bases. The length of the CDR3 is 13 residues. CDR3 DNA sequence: TGTGCCAGTAGTTCTGGCGGCCAAAACATTCAGTACTTC. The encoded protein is CASSSGGQNIQYF.

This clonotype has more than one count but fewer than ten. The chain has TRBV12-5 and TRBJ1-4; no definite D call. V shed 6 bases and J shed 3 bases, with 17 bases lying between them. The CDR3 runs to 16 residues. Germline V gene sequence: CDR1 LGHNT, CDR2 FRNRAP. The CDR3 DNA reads TGTGCTAGTGGCTTAGGTTCTGCCTCGCCTAATGAAAAACTGTTTTTT. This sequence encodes CASGLGSASPNEKLFF.

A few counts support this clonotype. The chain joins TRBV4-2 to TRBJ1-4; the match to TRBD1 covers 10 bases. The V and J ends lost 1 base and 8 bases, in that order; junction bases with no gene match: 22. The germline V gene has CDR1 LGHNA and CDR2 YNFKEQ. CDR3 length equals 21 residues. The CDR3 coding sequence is TGTGCCAGCAGCCAAGCTCGCGTACCAGGGACAGGGGAATCGGTGAGAGAAAAACTGTTTTTT. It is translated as CASSQARVPGTGESVREKLFF.

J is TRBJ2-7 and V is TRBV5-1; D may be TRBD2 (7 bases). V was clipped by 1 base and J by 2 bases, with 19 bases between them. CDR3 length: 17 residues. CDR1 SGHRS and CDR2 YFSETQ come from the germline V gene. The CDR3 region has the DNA TGCGCCAGCAGCTTGAAGGGGATGGGGGGGCCGACCTACGAGCAGTACTTC. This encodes CASSLKGMGGPTYEQYF. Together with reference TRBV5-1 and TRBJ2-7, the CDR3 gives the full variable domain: KAGVTQTPRYLIKTRGQQVTLSCSPISGHRSVSWYQQTPGQGLQFLFEYFSETQRNKGNFPGRFSGRQFSNSRSEMNVSTLELGDSALYLCASSLKGMGGPTYEQYFGPGTRLTVT.

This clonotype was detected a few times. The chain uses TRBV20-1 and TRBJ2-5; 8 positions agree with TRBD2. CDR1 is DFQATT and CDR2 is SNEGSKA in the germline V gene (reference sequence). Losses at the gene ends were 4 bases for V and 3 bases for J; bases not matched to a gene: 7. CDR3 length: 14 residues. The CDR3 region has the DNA TGCAGTGCTAATAGCGGGGAAGGGAAAGAGACCCAGTACTTC. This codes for CSANSGEGKETQYF.

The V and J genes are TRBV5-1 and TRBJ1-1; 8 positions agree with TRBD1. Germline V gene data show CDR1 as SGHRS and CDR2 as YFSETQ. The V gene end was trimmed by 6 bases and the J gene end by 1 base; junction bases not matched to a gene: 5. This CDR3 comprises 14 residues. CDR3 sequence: CASTLGTGNTEAFF. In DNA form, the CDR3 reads TGCGCCAGCACCCTGGGGACAGGGAACACTGAAGCTTTCTTT.